These 25 T cell receptor beta chains were all obtained from the same sample, sequenced in a study of blood T cell repertoires in COVID-19. Clones were sequenced by immunoSEQ multiplex PCR, and TCRdb holds only the in-frame ones, with some missing. The data show about 220,000 clones, about 85% seen once. Material: peripheral blood. Receptor source: a man in his fifties who had recovered from COVID-19.

The chain combines TRBV6-5 with TRBJ2-7; perhaps TRBD2 as D (5 bases). The germline V gene has CDR1 MNHEY and CDR2 SVGAGI. The CDR3 runs 14 residues. Between the trimmed V and J ends, which lost 7 bases and 3 bases, there was a span of 16 bases. The CDR3 nucleotides are TGTGCCAGCACCAAAAGCTACGGGGACTACGAGCAGTACTTC. Residues: CASTKSYGDYEQYF.

The chain carries TRBV3-1 (or the pseudogene TRBV3-2) and TRBJ2-3, with TRBD2 identical over 13 bases. With 2 bases clipped from V and 7 bases from J, the junction kept 9 bases outside the gene matches. This CDR3 comprises 17 residues. The germline V gene encodes CDR1 LGHDT and CDR2 YNNKEL (reference sequence). CDR3 protein: CASSQNIRTSGRNTQYF. In DNA form, the CDR3 reads TGTGCCAGCAGCCAAAACATTCGGACTAGCGGGAGAAATACGCAGTATTTT.

This chain connects TRBV25-1 to TRBJ2-3; the D gene is possibly TRBD2 (6 bases). Germline V gene data show CDR1 as MGHDK and CDR2 as SYGVNS. This CDR3 is 15 amino acids long. Trimming left V 1 base short and J 3 bases short, with 11 bases between. The CDR3 loop reads CASSEWGTPTDTQYF. For the CDR3, the DNA is TGTGCCAGCAGTGAATGGGGGACTCCGACAGATACGCAGTATTTT.

The table lists this clone with a count of one. The CDR3 coding sequence is TGTGCCAGTAGTGACAGTCCCGCAACTAATGAAAAACTGTTTTTT. Its protein is CASSDSPATNEKLFF. The chain uses TRBV19 and TRBJ1-4, with D perhaps TRBD1 (5 bases). The CDR3 loop spans 15 amino acids. The germline V and J ends were trimmed by 5 bases and 0 bases, with 10 bases remaining between them. From germline, CDR1 is LNHDA and CDR2 SQIVND (reference sequence).

The chain carries TRBV30 and TRBJ1-2, with TRBD1 as a possible D gene (6 bases). Germline V CDR1 and CDR2: GTSNPN, SVGIG (reference sequence). The V end lost 0 bases, the J end lost 6 bases, and 17 bases lay between the germline ends. The CDR3 consists of 15 residues. The CDR3 sequence: CAWSVHRALKNGYTF. The CDR3 region has the DNA TGTGCCTGGAGTGTACACAGGGCGCTGAAGAATGGCTACACCTTC.

In its sample, this clone was seen a few times. This chain connects TRBV5-1 to TRBJ1-2, with TRBD1 as a possible D gene (6 bases). From germline, CDR1 is SGHRS and CDR2 YFSETQ. The CDR3 extends over 15 amino acids. Deletions cut 0 bases from V and 4 bases from J, with 13 bases between. CDR3 coding DNA: TGCGCCAGCAGCTTGGTGGGGGGGCCCTCCTATGGCTACACCTTC. Protein product: CASSLVGGPSYGYTF.

This sequence joins TRBV3-1 (or the pseudogene TRBV3-2) and TRBJ2-3; D possibly corresponds to TRBD2 (5 bases). CDR3 length equals 15 residues. Germline CDR1 reads LGHDT; CDR2 reads YNNKEL (reference sequence). V gave up 3 bases and J gave up 8 bases, with 18 bases separating them. Here the CDR3 DNA reads TGTGCCAGCAGCCAGCCGTCCGGTTTGAGGGCTACGCAGTATTTT. Its protein product is CASSQPSGLRATQYF.

The chain has TRBV5-4 and TRBJ2-7; 7 nucleotides agree with TRBD2. The CDR3 has 14 amino acids. Germline V gene data show CDR1 as SGHNT and CDR2 as YYREEE (reference sequence). After removal of 4 bases from V and 4 bases from J, the junction contained 8 bases not matched to a gene. CDR3 nucleotide sequence: TGTGCCAGCAGCCCGTGGGGCGGGAGTTACGAGCAGTACTTC. This translates into CASSPWGGSYEQYF.

CDR3 DNA sequence: TGTGCCAGCAGTACTGACAGGGGGAGCACTGAAGCTTTCTTT. It yields the protein CASSTDRGSTEAFF. J is TRBJ1-1 and V is TRBV2; 9 bases are a match to TRBD1. V shed 5 bases, J shed 4 bases, and the junction held 5 bases outside the gene matches. Germline V gene sequence: CDR1 SNHLY, CDR2 FYNNEI. There are 14 residues in the CDR3.

This chain links TRBV15 with TRBJ2-7, with D possibly being TRBD1 (6 bases). The V end was cut by 3 bases, the J end by 5 bases, with 20 bases between. The CDR3 runs to 16 residues. CDR1 and CDR2 from the germline V gene are LNHNV and YYDKDF (reference sequence). CDR3 nucleotide sequence: TGTGCCACCAGCAGGGCCGGTGGGCAGGGGAGCCACGAGCAGTACTTC. Its protein product is CATSRAGGQGSHEQYF.

The J gene is TRBJ2-1, the V gene TRBV28; D remains ambiguous. V was cut by 7 bases and J by 8 bases, with 12 bases left in between. CDR1 is MDHEN and CDR2 is SYDVKM in the germline V gene. The CDR3 length is 12 residues. The CDR3 DNA is TGTGCCAGCACAGAACGTCAGGATGAGCAGTTCTTC. Amino acid sequence: CASTERQDEQFF.

The V call is TRBV7-2, the J call TRBJ1-1; the D gene is possibly TRBD1 (6 bases). Germline CDR1 SGHTA, CDR2 FQGNSA. V gave up 5 bases and J gave up 4 bases, with 14 bases separating them. This CDR3 is 14 amino acids long. This CDR3 reads CASSGAGALTEAFF. The CDR3 nucleotides are TGTGCCAGCAGCGGAGCAGGGGCGCTCACTGAAGCTTTCTTT.

This clone was observed a single time. The chain recombines TRBV5-1 with TRBJ2-7; 10 bases agree with TRBD1. This CDR3 is 13 amino acids long. CDR1 is SGHRS, CDR2 YFSETQ, per germline. Unmatched junction bases numbered 7, after V lost 7 bases and J lost 6 bases. The CDR3 nucleotides are TGCGCCAGCGGAGAGACAGGGGGCCGCGAGCAGTACTTC. It specifies CASGETGGREQYF. The whole variable domain, filled in from reference TRBV5-1 and TRBJ2-7, reads KAGVTQTPRYLIKTRGQQVTLSCSPISGHRSVSWYQQTPGQGLQFLFEYFSETQRNKGNFPGRFSGRQFSNSRSEMNVSTLELGDSALYLCASGETGGREQYFGPGTRLTVT.

The chain combines TRBV29-1 with TRBJ2-5, with D possibly TRBD2 on 5 matching bases. V dropped 2 bases and J dropped 5 bases, with 12 bases sitting between them. In germline, CDR1 is SQVTM, CDR2 ANQGSEA. There are 13 residues in the CDR3. As DNA, the CDR3 is TGCAGCGTTGAAAGAACTAGTCGGGAGACCCAGTACTTC. Residues: CSVERTSRETQYF. Variable domain in full (rest from reference TRBV29-1 and TRBJ2-5): SAVISQKPSRDICQRGTSLTIQCQVDSQVTMMFWYRQQPGQSLTLIATANQGSEATYESGFVIDKFPISRPNLTFSTLTVSNMSPEDSSIYLCSVERTSRETQYFGPGTRLLVL.

This chain's CDR3 is CASSFAALAGEGDTQYF. CDR3 DNA: TGTGCCAGCAGTTTTGCCGCTCTAGCGGGAGAGGGAGATACGCAGTATTTT. The chain uses TRBV27 and TRBJ2-3, with 10 bases matching TRBD2. The germline V gene has CDR1 MNHEY and CDR2 SMNVEV (reference sequence). The CDR3 covers 17 residues. Trimming took 3 bases from V and 5 from J; bases not matched to a gene: 11.

The chain carries TRBV4-1 and TRBJ2-1, with 14 bases lining up with TRBD2. The germline CDR1 and CDR2 sequences are MGHRA and YSYEKL. This CDR3 comprises 18 residues. V dropped 4 bases and J dropped 5; count of bases not matched to a gene: 10. CDR3 in amino acids: CASSPMGTSGSFDNEQFF. CDR3 nucleotides: TGCGCCAGCAGCCCCATGGGGACTAGCGGGAGTTTCGACAATGAGCAGTTCTTC.

This clone was observed a single time. The V and J genes are TRBV27 and TRBJ2-5, with 7 bases that match TRBD1. The CDR3 sequence is 15 residues long. Germline V gives CDR1 MNHEY, CDR2 SMNVEV (reference sequence). Trimming cost V 5 bases and J 5 bases; bases outside gene matches: 11. CDR3 nucleotide sequence: TGTGCCAGCAGTCCCTTGACAGGGTTCGTGGAGACCCAGTACTTC. Translated, it gives CASSPLTGFVETQYF.

The chain combines TRBV6-5 with TRBJ1-5; the D is unclear. The CDR3 spans 14 residues. Trimming removed 6 bases at V and 0 bases at J, with 9 bases between. The germline V gene has CDR1 MNHEY and CDR2 SVGAGI. The CDR3 nucleotides are TGTGCCAGCAGACAGTTCAATAGCAATCAGCCCCAGCATTTT. Amino acid sequence: CASRQFNSNQPQHF.

The genes are TRBV6-5 and TRBJ2-1, with 10 bases lining up with TRBD1. Germline CDR1 MNHEY, CDR2 SVGAGI. Unmatched junction bases numbered 4, after V lost 7 bases and J lost 7 bases. The CDR3 spans 13 residues. The CDR3 protein is CASTMDRGNEQFF. CDR3 DNA sequence: TGTGCCAGCACTATGGACAGGGGGAATGAGCAGTTCTTC.

The V gene is TRBV7-9, the J gene TRBJ2-7, with D maybe TRBD1 (6 bases). Germline V CDR1 and CDR2: SEHNR, FQNEAQ (reference sequence). The CDR3 is 15 residues long. Trimming shortened V by 0 bases and J by 7 bases, and 16 bases separated the two germline ends. CDR3 sequence (DNA): TGTGCCAGCAGCTTAGCGTCAGGGGTTCGTGAGGAGCAGTACTTC. Translated, it gives CASSLASGVREEQYF.

The V gene is TRBV20-1, the J gene TRBJ2-7; TRBD2 aligns across 12 bases. The CDR3 runs to 16 residues. Germline assignment: CDR1 DFQATT and CDR2 SNEGSKA (reference sequence). Unmatched junction bases numbered 11, after V lost 3 bases and J lost 5 bases. CDR3 sequence reads: CSASPPSGRVKNEQYF. CDR3 bases: TGCAGTGCTAGTCCACCTAGCGGGAGGGTAAAGAACGAGCAGTACTTC.

This chain joins TRBV5-1 and TRBJ2-3, with 8 bases fitting TRBD2. The CDR3 is made up of 15 amino acids. Germline CDR1 reads SGHRS; CDR2 reads YFSETQ. V trimming: 0 bases; J trimming: 8 bases; junction bases outside the gene matches: 8. CDR3: CASSLAPTSERTQYF. The CDR3, as DNA: TGCGCCAGCAGCTTGGCCCCGACTAGCGAGCGTACGCAGTATTTT. Complete variable domain (other parts from reference TRBV5-1 and TRBJ2-3): KAGVTQTPRYLIKTRGQQVTLSCSPISGHRSVSWYQQTPGQGLQFLFEYFSETQRNKGNFPGRFSGRQFSNSRSEMNVSTLELGDSALYLCASSLAPTSERTQYFGPGTRLTVL.

The chain couples TRBV3-1 (or the pseudogene TRBV3-2) to TRBJ1-1, with D maybe TRBD1 (5 bases). The CDR3 has 16 residues. V was clipped by 4 bases and J by 6 bases, with 21 bases between them. The germline V gene encodes CDR1 LGHDT and CDR2 YNNKEL (reference sequence). CDR3 region: CASSPRDSIKVSEAFF. CDR3 DNA: TGTGCCAGCAGCCCCCGGGACTCCATTAAAGTGTCTGAAGCTTTCTTT.

The chain carries TRBV12-3 or TRBV12-4 and TRBJ2-5; 9 positions agree with TRBD2. CDR3 size: 13 residues. Trimming cost V 6 bases and J 5 bases; bases outside gene matches: 4. CDR3 DNA sequence: TGTGCCAGCAGGCTAGCGGGAAGTGAGACCCAGTACTTC. It yields the protein CASRLAGSETQYF.

A single count supports this clone. This chain joins TRBV18 and TRBJ2-7; tentatively, D is TRBD1 (5 bases). Germline V lookup: CDR1 KGHSH, CDR2 LQKENI. There are 13 residues in the CDR3. V lost 4 bases, J lost 6 bases, and 13 bases lay in between. CDR3 sequence: CASSHLDSTEQYF. The CDR3 bases are TGTGCCAGCTCACACCTCGACAGCACCGAGCAGTACTTC.